The 18 T cell receptor beta chains in this list originate from one sample, sequenced in a study of OX40 agonist ivuxolimab in advanced cancers. TCRdb keeps only in-frame clones here, not all; method: immunoSEQ multiplex PCR. The data contain roughly 86,000 clones, about nine tenths of them singletons. The sample here was CD4+ or CD8+ T cells sorted from blood, taken in a trial of the OX40 agonist ivuxolimab. The receptors stem from an adult with an advanced solid tumor such as melanoma, head and neck, liver or kidney cancer.

The chain couples TRBV30 to TRBJ2-1, with D hard to call. The ends were cut back, 3 bases at V and 9 bases at J, with 15 bases in the middle. This CDR3 has 13 residues. Germline assignment: CDR1 GTSNPN and CDR2 SVGIG (reference sequence). DNA of the CDR3: TGTGCCTGGAGCGCAACCCTTCGAAGTGAGCAGTTCTTC. Its protein product is CAWSATLRSEQFF.

This sequence joins TRBV18 and TRBJ1-4, with a tentative D call TRBD1 (5 bases). The V end was cut by 2 bases, the J end by 4 bases, with 29 bases between. Germline lookup yields CDR1 KGHSH and CDR2 LQKENI. There are 21 residues in the CDR3. The chain's CDR3 is CASSPVLGPPRAPGRNEKLFF. The CDR3 DNA reads as TGTGCCAGCTCACCAGTTCTGGGGCCCCCTCGGGCCCCCGGGCGTAATGAAAAACTGTTTTTT.

The chain joins TRBV2 to TRBJ2-7; TRBD2 matches 8 bases. The V gene end was trimmed by 4 bases and the J gene end by 2 bases; junction bases not matched to a gene: 7. The CDR3 totals 15 residues. Germline V gene lookup returns CDR1 SNHLY and CDR2 FYNNEI. The CDR3 DNA reads TGTGCCAGCAGTGGGACTAGCTTCCGTCCCTACGAGCAGTACTTC. Encoded protein: CASSGTSFRPYEQYF.

The chain recombines TRBV7-9 with TRBJ1-1, with D unclear. The CDR3 sequence is 15 residues long. V dropped 2 bases and J dropped 1 base, with 11 bases sitting between them. From germline, CDR1 is SEHNR and CDR2 FQNEAQ (reference sequence). DNA for the CDR3: TGTGCCAGCAGCTTACAGGACGGAGGGAACACTGAAGCTTTCTTT. Amino acid sequence: CASSLQDGGNTEAFF.

This sequence joins TRBV27 and TRBJ1-5, with D unresolved. V dropped 6 bases and J dropped 6 bases, with 15 bases sitting between them. The length of the CDR3 is 14 residues. CDR1 and CDR2 from the germline V gene are MNHEY and SMNVEV (reference sequence). CDR3 nucleotides: TGTGCCAGCAGCCACACGGGCAGGCTTCAGCCCCAGCATTTT. This codes for CASSHTGRLQPQHF.

This clone appeared once. The rearrangement joins TRBV29-1 to TRBJ1-1; D uncertain. The V end was cut by 4 bases, the J end by 0 bases, with 3 bases between. Germline lookup yields CDR1 SQVTM and CDR2 ANQGSEA. The CDR3 spans 11 residues. The DNA of the CDR3 is TGCAGCGTTGTAGTGAACACTGAAGCTTTCTTT. Protein sequence: CSVVVNTEAFF.

The rearrangement links TRBV11-2 to TRBJ2-1; 7 bases are shared with TRBD1. CDR3 size: 16 residues. V shed 1 base, J shed 2 bases, and the junction held 5 bases outside the gene matches. Germline CDR1 SGHAT, CDR2 FQNNGV. The CDR3 protein is CASSLGQGGPYNEQFF. DNA for the CDR3: TGTGCCAGCAGCTTAGGACAGGGTGGGCCCTACAATGAGCAGTTCTTC.

The V call is TRBV6-5, the J call TRBJ2-2; 10 nucleotides line up with TRBD1. Germline CDR1 and CDR2: MNHEY and SVGAGI. The CDR3 consists of 14 residues. J was trimmed by 6 bases and V by 6 bases; bases with no gene match: 4. The DNA for the CDR3 is TGTGCCAGCAGGGGACAGGGGATGGCCGGGGAGCTGTTTTTT. Residues: CASRGQGMAGELFF.

This chain connects TRBV6-5 to TRBJ2-1, with D perhaps assigned TRBD1 or TRBD2 (5 bases each). The CDR3 spans 13 residues. Germline CDR1 MNHEY, CDR2 SVGAGI. V dropped 10 bases and J dropped 5 bases, with 15 bases sitting between them. As DNA, the CDR3 is TGTGCCACCGAGGGGTTCGGGAACAATGAGCAGTTCTTC. Translation gives CATEGFGNNEQFF.

Written as DNA, the CDR3 is TGTGCCAGCGGGATCCGGGGCACGGGTACGCAGTATTTT. As protein: CASGIRGTGTQYF. The chain has TRBV6-5 and TRBJ2-3; possibly TRBD1 or TRBD2 for D (5 bases each). Germline values: CDR1 MNHEY, CDR2 SVGAGI. V lost 8 bases, J lost 8 bases, and 17 bases lay in between. The CDR3 loop spans 13 amino acids.

J is TRBJ1-4 and V is TRBV6-1; D is uncertain. The CDR3 extends over 14 amino acids. V lost 3 bases and J lost 7, with 12 bases in between. Germline values: CDR1 MNHNS, CDR2 SASEGT. This CDR3 is CASSEGSVSEKLFF. CDR3 bases: TGTGCCAGCAGTGAGGGGTCCGTCAGTGAAAAACTGTTTTTT.

The V and J genes are TRBV18 and TRBJ2-5; D is possibly TRBD2 (7 bases). Trimming shortened V by 3 bases and J by 4 bases, and 12 bases separated the two germline ends. The CDR3 consists of 14 residues. Germline values: CDR1 KGHSH, CDR2 LQKENI. The CDR3 sequence: CASSPRGGLETQYF. The CDR3 coding sequence is TGTGCCAGCTCACCCCGCGGGGGCTTAGAGACCCAGTACTTC.

The gene calls are TRBV27 and TRBJ2-3, with D hard to call. CDR3 size: 11 residues. Deletions cut 8 bases from V and 6 bases from J, with 9 bases between. In germline, CDR1 is MNHEY, CDR2 SMNVEV (reference sequence). As DNA, the CDR3 is TGTGCCAGCCACCGCGCGGATACGCAGTATTTT. Its protein product is CASHRADTQYF.

The chain's CDR3 is CASSEGTGVTDTQYF. The CDR3 DNA sequence: TGTGCCAGCAGTGAGGGGACAGGGGTAACAGATACGCAGTATTTT. The genes are TRBV6-1 and TRBJ2-3; 10 bases line up with TRBD1. Germline V gene lookup returns CDR1 MNHNS and CDR2 SASEGT. V trimming: 3 bases; J trimming: 3 bases; junction bases outside the gene matches: 3. The CDR3 runs to 15 residues.

This clone came up once. The chain uses TRBV6-1 and TRBJ1-5, with D maybe TRBD1 (6 bases). The CDR3 is made up of 13 amino acids. Germline assignment: CDR1 MNHNS and CDR2 SASEGT. V was shortened by 6 bases and J by 7 bases, with 13 bases between the two germline ends. The CDR3: CASSTNRDQPQHF. DNA of the CDR3: TGTGCCAGCAGCACTAACAGGGACCAGCCCCAGCATTTT.

The chain is built from TRBV2 and TRBJ1-4; no clear D gene. The CDR3 runs to 14 residues. Deletions cut 7 bases from V and 3 bases from J, with 12 bases between. Per germline, CDR1 SNHLY and CDR2 FYNNEI. The CDR3 loop is CASKYPGSNEKLFF. CDR3 DNA: TGTGCCAGCAAGTACCCCGGGTCTAATGAAAAACTGTTTTTT.

This chain joins TRBV5-1 and TRBJ2-2, with D unclear. The germline CDR1 and CDR2 sequences are SGHRS and YFSETQ. The V and J ends lost 2 bases and 4 bases respectively, with 12 bases between them. The CDR3 spans 15 residues. In DNA, the CDR3 is TGCGCCAGCAGCTTTGACGGGCCCATCACCGGGGAGCTGTTTTTT. It codes for CASSFDGPITGELFF.

CDR3 protein: CASSYSETQYF. DNA of the CDR3: TGTGCCAGCAGTTACTCGGAGACCCAGTACTTC. This rearrangement joins TRBV6-6 to TRBJ2-5; D is ambiguous. V lost 0 bases to trimming and J lost 5 bases, with 1 base between them. This CDR3 has 11 residues. Germline CDR1 is MNHNY and CDR2 is SVGAGI (reference sequence).